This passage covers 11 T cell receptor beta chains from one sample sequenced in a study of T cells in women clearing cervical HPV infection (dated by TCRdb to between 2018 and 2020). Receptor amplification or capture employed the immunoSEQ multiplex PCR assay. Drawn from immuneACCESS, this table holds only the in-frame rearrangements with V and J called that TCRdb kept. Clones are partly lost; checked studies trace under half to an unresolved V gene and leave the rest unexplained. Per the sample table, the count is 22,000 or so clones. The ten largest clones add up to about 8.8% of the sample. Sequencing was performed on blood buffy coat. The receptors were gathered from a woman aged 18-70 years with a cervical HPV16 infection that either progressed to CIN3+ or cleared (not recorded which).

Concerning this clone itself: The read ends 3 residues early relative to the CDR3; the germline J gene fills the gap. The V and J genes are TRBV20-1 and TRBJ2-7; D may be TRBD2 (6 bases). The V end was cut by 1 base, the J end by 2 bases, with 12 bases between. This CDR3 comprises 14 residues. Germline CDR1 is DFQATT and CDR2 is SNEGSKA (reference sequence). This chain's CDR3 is CSARVRGAAYEQYF. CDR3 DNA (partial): TGCAGTGCTAGAGTGCGCGGGGCAGCCTACGAG.

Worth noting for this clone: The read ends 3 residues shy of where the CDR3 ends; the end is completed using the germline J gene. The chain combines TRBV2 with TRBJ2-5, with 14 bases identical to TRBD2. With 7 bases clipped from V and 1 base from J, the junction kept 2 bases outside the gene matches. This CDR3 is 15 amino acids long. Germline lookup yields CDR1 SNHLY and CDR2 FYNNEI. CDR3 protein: CASKGTSGSQETQYF. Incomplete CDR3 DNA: TGTGCCAGCAAAGGGACTAGCGGGAGCCAAGAGACC.

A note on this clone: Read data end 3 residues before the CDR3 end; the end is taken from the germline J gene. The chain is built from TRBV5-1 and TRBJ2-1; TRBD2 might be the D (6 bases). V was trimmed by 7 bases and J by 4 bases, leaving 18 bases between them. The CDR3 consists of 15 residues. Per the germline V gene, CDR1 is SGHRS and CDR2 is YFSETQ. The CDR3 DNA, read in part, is TGCGCCAGCTCGAACCGTGGGGACTCGTACAATGAG. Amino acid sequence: CASSNRGDSYNE. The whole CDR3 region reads CASSNRGDSYNEQFF.

The DNA read from the CDR3 is TGTGCCAGCAGTGATCAGAGACAGGGGTGGGCATCCGGGGAG. It is translated as CASSDQRQGWASGE. The complete CDR3 sequence is CASSDQRQGWASGELFF. The gene calls are TRBV2 and TRBJ2-2, with TRBD1 matching 8 bases. The sequenced fragment ends 3 residues before the CDR3 boundary, so the rest is inferred from the germline J gene. The V segment lost 3 bases and the J segment 6 bases; nucleotides outside the gene matches: 12. Germline lookup yields CDR1 SNHLY and CDR2 FYNNEI. The CDR3 has 17 amino acids.

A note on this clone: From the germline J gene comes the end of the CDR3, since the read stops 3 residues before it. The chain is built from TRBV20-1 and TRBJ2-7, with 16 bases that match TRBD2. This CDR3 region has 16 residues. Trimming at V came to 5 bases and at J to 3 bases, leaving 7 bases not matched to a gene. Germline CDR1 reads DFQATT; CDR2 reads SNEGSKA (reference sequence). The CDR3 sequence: CSAPGTSGRAFYEQYF. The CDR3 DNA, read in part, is TGCAGTGCTCCCGGGACTAGCGGGAGGGCCTTCTACGAG.

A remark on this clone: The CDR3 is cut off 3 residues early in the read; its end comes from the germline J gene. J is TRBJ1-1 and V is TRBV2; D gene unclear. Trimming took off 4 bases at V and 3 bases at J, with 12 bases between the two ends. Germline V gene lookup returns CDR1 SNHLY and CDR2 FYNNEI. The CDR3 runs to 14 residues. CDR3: CASSAWARDTEAFF. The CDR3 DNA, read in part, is TGTGCCAGCAGTGCGTGGGCGCGGGACACTGAA.

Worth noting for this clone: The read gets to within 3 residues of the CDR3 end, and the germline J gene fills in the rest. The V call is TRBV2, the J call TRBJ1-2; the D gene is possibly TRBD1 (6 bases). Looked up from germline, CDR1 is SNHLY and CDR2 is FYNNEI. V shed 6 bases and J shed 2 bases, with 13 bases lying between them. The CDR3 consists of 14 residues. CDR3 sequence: CASSQDRRNYGYTF. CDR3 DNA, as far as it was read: TGTGCCAGCAGCCAGGACAGACGAAACTATGGC.

The CDR3 spells CSARDTLAGPQETQYF. Incomplete CDR3 DNA: TGCAGTGCTAGAGATACCCTAGCGGGGCCTCAAGAGACC. This rearrangement joins TRBV20-1 to TRBJ2-5; 9 bases are shared with TRBD2. The CDR3 goes on 3 residues after the read ends, and that part is filled in from the germline J gene. Trimming at V came to 0 bases and at J to 2 bases, leaving 7 bases not matched to a gene. The CDR3 spans 16 residues. In germline, CDR1 is DFQATT, CDR2 SNEGSKA (reference sequence).

The CDR3 region is CASSLEGTHSYNEQFF. CDR3 DNA, as far as it was read: TGTGCCAGCAGCTTGGAAGGGACTCATTCCTACAATGAG. The chain employs TRBV5-4 and TRBJ2-1, with a tentative D call TRBD2 (6 bases). The CDR3 goes on 3 residues after the read ends, and that part is filled in from the germline J gene. The CDR3 is 16 residues long. Germline V gene lookup returns CDR1 SGHNT and CDR2 YYREEE (reference sequence). V shed 0 bases and J shed 1 base, with 11 bases lying between them.

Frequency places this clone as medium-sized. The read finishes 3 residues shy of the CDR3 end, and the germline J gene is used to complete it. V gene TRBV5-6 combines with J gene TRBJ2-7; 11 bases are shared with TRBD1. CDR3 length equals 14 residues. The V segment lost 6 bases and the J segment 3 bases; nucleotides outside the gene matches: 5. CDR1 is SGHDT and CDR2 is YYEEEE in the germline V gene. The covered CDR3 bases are TGTGCCAGCACCCCGGGACAGGGGGTCTACGAG. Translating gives CASTPGQGVYE. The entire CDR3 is CASTPGQGVYEQYF.

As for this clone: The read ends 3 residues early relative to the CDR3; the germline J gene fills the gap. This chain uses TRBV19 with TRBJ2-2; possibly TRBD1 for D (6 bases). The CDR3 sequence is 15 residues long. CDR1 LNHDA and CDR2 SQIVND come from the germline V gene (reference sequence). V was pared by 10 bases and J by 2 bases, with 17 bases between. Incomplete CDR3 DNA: TGTGCCACCACCACAGGACAGTGTAACACCGGGGAG. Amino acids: CATTTGQCNTGE. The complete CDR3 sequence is CATTTGQCNTGELFF. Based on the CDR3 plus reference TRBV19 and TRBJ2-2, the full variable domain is DGGITQSPKYLFRKEGQNVTLSCEQNLNHDAMYWYRQDPGQGLRLIYYSQIVNDFQKGDIAEGYSVSREKKESFPLTVTSAQKNPTAFYLCATTTGQCNTGELFFGEGSRLTVL.